The 32 T cell receptor beta chains reported below all come from one sample, sequenced in a study of a mutant IDH1 vaccine in newly diagnosed glioma (dated by TCRdb to about 2021). The time point tag for this specimen amounts to: week 35, safety follow-up. Each vaccine dose, consisting of 300 ug of a 20-mer mutant IDH1 peptide in Montanide, was administered subcutaneously with topical imiquimod. Their antigens are not known. Preparation of the library involved the immunoSEQ multiplex PCR assay. As stored in TCRdb, this immuneACCESS dataset retains in-frame rearrangements with V and J assigned. A fraction of the clones does not appear; measured against another copy, unresolved V genes explain less than half of the discrepancy, and the remainder lacks a known reason. This sample has tens of thousands of clones in its table, and 80% to 85% of those were observed once. Of the sample, around 5% is held by the ten largest clones.

The material was PBMCs, obtained from a glioma patient whose treatment included an IDH1 peptide vaccine. These receptors came from a woman aged 40 to 49 with glioma. Some clones in this sample may be carry-over from other donors' samples.

The rearrangement joins TRBV5-1 to TRBJ1-1, with no clear D. Germline CDR1 and CDR2: SGHRS and YFSETQ. This CDR3 region has 19 residues. The V end was cut by 3 bases, the J end by 7 bases, with 31 bases between. The CDR3: CASSSLGRGQHSSTNEAFF. The CDR3 DNA reads TGCGCCAGCAGCTCGCTGGGGAGAGGGCAACACTCCTCTACAAATGAAGCTTTCTTT.

DNA for the CDR3: TGTGCCACCAGCAGGGAAACAGGCGGGGTAAAACTGTTTTTT. Translation: CATSRETGGVKLFF. V usage is TRBV15 and J usage is TRBJ1-4, with D tentatively TRBD1 (5 bases). The CDR3 has 14 residues. Germline lookup yields CDR1 LNHNV and CDR2 YYDKDF (reference sequence). V lost 3 bases to trimming and J lost 10 bases, with 15 bases between them.

This chain connects TRBV28 to TRBJ1-2; a weak D match, TRBD1 (6 bases). This CDR3 has 15 amino acids. Germline V CDR1 and CDR2: MDHEN, SYDVKM. V dropped 3 bases and J dropped 1 base, with 12 bases sitting between them. The CDR3 bases are TGTGCCAGCAGTTTCATTGGGACACTTAACTATGGCTACACCTTC. This encodes CASSFIGTLNYGYTF.

The chain joins TRBV5-1 to TRBJ1-3; TRBD1 aligns across 8 bases. The CDR3 has 14 amino acids. Germline CDR1 SGHRS, CDR2 YFSETQ. Unmatched junction bases numbered 3, after V lost 0 bases and J lost 7 bases. CDR3 sequence: CASSLGAGGNTIYF. DNA for the CDR3: TGCGCCAGCAGCTTGGGCGCAGGGGGCAACACCATATATTTT.

This clone was observed a few times. This rearrangement joins TRBV5-1 to TRBJ1-2, with 7 nucleotides matching TRBD1. The V gene's germline CDR1 is SGHRS and CDR2 YFSETQ. The CDR3 has 16 amino acids. After removal of 3 bases from V and 4 bases from J, the junction contained 12 bases not matched to a gene. CDR3 in DNA: TGCGCCAGCAGCTCCGGGACAGTTGCCGGCTCCTATGGCTACACCTTC. Translating gives CASSSGTVAGSYGYTF. Variable domain in full (rest from reference TRBV5-1 and TRBJ1-2): KAGVTQTPRYLIKTRGQQVTLSCSPISGHRSVSWYQQTPGQGLQFLFEYFSETQRNKGNFPGRFSGRQFSNSRSEMNVSTLELGDSALYLCASSSGTVAGSYGYTFGSGTRLTVV.

This chain connects TRBV7-2 to TRBJ1-1; the D is unclear. Germline V gene sequence: CDR1 SGHTA, CDR2 FQGNSA. This CDR3 has 13 residues. Trimming shortened V by 2 bases and J by 2 bases, and 6 bases separated the two germline ends. Here the CDR3 DNA reads TGTGCCAGCAGCTTAAGCGTTAACACTGAAGCTTTCTTT. It translates to CASSLSVNTEAFF.

This clone has only a few counts. V gene TRBV5-4 combines with J gene TRBJ1-2, with unresolved D. This CDR3 comprises 13 residues. The V and J ends lost 4 bases and 4 bases respectively, with 11 bases between them. Germline V gives CDR1 SGHNT, CDR2 YYREEE (reference sequence). CDR3 DNA sequence: TGTGCCAGCAGCCAGCTGCCCCGCTATGGCTACACCTTC. Translating gives CASSQLPRYGYTF.

CDR3 DNA sequence: TGTGCCAGCAGCTTGGTCCGATTCGGGGAGCTGTTTTTT. Amino acid sequence: CASSLVRFGELFF. The rearrangement joins TRBV5-6 to TRBJ2-2; D remains unclear. CDR3 length: 13 residues. V dropped 0 bases and J dropped 7 bases, with 7 bases sitting between them. Germline CDR1 is SGHDT and CDR2 is YYEEEE.

The sample holds a few counts of this clone. The chain links TRBV7-2 to TRBJ1-2; D possibly corresponds to TRBD1 (5 bases). This CDR3 spans 14 amino acids. V was cut by 1 base and J by 8 bases, with 14 bases left in between. Germline V gives CDR1 SGHTA, CDR2 FQGNSA. The CDR3 protein is CASSLDEQERGYTF. In DNA form, the CDR3 reads TGTGCCAGCAGCTTAGATGAACAGGAAAGGGGCTACACCTTC.

This clone was seen a handful of times. The chain carries TRBV28 and TRBJ1-1, with 7 bases aligning to TRBD1. The CDR3 covers 13 residues. Losses at the gene ends were 1 base for V and 6 bases for J; bases not matched to a gene: 2. Germline V CDR1 and CDR2: MDHEN, SYDVKM. The CDR3 DNA is TGTGCCAGCAGTTTATCTGACAGGGCTGAAGCTTTCTTT. Residues: CASSLSDRAEAFF.

Regarding this clone: One end of the junction varies from germline; a read error may be responsible. The rearrangement joins TRBV6-1 to TRBJ2-7; TRBD1 aligns across 8 bases. CDR1 is MNHNS and CDR2 is SASEGT in the germline V gene. The CDR3 is made up of 12 amino acids. In nucleotides, the CDR3 is TGTGCCAGCAGTGATCCCTTCCGGGACAGGTCCTTC. Its translation is CASSDPFRDRSF.

The V gene is TRBV6-1, the J gene TRBJ1-5; the D gene is possibly TRBD1 (5 bases). With 5 bases removed from V and 4 bases from J, the gap between germline ends came to 15 bases. The CDR3 loop spans 15 amino acids. Germline CDR1 reads MNHNS; CDR2 reads SASEGT. The CDR3 reads CASSIRQLQNQPQHF. The CDR3 bases are TGTGCCAGCAGTATCCGACAGTTGCAGAATCAGCCCCAGCATTTT.

The V call is TRBV14, the J call TRBJ1-1, with D unresolved. V dropped 6 bases and J dropped 1 base, with 15 bases sitting between them. The CDR3 consists of 15 residues. Germline assignment: CDR1 SGHDN and CDR2 FVKESK. In DNA form, the CDR3 reads TGTGCCAGCAGTTCAGCTCCCGCCGAGAACACTGAAGCTTTCTTT. Residues: CASSSAPAENTEAFF.

The V gene is TRBV5-1, the J gene TRBJ2-3; possibly TRBD2 for D (6 bases). Trimming pared 4 bases from V and 2 bases from J, leaving 14 bases between. Germline lookup yields CDR1 SGHRS and CDR2 YFSETQ. This CDR3 has 15 residues. For the CDR3, the DNA is TGCGCCAGCAGCAGGTCGGAGGGACCCACAGATACGCAGTATTTT. The encoded protein is CASSRSEGPTDTQYF. The variable domain in full, with the rest retrieved from reference TRBV5-1 and TRBJ2-3, is KAGVTQTPRYLIKTRGQQVTLSCSPISGHRSVSWYQQTPGQGLQFLFEYFSETQRNKGNFPGRFSGRQFSNSRSEMNVSTLELGDSALYLCASSRSEGPTDTQYFGPGTRLTVL.

The J gene is TRBJ1-2, the V gene TRBV9; D perhaps matches TRBD1 (5 bases). From germline, CDR1 is SGDLS and CDR2 YYNGEE. V lost 1 base and J 5 bases, leaving 9 bases between the germline ends. The CDR3 contains 13 residues. The CDR3 loop is CASSVSRGYGYTF. The CDR3 DNA is TGTGCCAGCAGCGTATCTAGGGGATATGGCTACACCTTC.

V gene TRBV2 combines with J gene TRBJ2-1; D perhaps matches TRBD1 (6 bases). This CDR3 is 13 amino acids long. With 4 bases removed from V and 6 bases from J, the gap between germline ends came to 10 bases. Germline CDR1 reads SNHLY; CDR2 reads FYNNEI. Here the CDR3 DNA reads TGTGCCAGCAGTGTGGACAGCCTCAATGAGCAGTTCTTC. It translates to CASSVDSLNEQFF.

The V and J genes are TRBV7-2 and TRBJ1-5, with TRBD1 as a possible D gene (6 bases). Germline V gives CDR1 SGHTA, CDR2 FQGNSA. The CDR3 spans 15 residues. V gave up 1 base and J gave up 3 bases, with 10 bases separating them. The CDR3 DNA follows: TGTGCCAGCAGCTTAGAGGGGGGGAACAATCAGCCCCAGCATTTT. It specifies CASSLEGGNNQPQHF.

V is TRBV13 and J is TRBJ2-7; TRBD2 matches at 9 bases. With V trimmed by 4 bases and J by 2 bases, 6 bases remained unmatched. The length of the CDR3 is 15 residues. Germline CDR1 PRHDT, CDR2 FYEKMQ (reference sequence). The chain's CDR3 is CASSYKAGGTYEQYF. Written as DNA, the CDR3 is TGTGCCAGCAGCTACAAAGCGGGGGGAACCTACGAGCAGTACTTC.

This clone was found a few times. The chain links TRBV28 to TRBJ1-6, with no clear D. The ends were cut back, 6 bases at V and 8 bases at J, with 14 bases in the middle. CDR1 is MDHEN and CDR2 is SYDVKM in the germline V gene. CDR3 length: 14 amino acids. The CDR3 nucleotides are TGTGCCAGCAGGATTACCGGCGGAGATTCACCCCTCCACTTT. The encoded protein is CASRITGGDSPLHF. Combining the CDR3 with reference TRBV28 and TRBJ1-6 gives the whole variable domain DVKVTQSSRYLVKRTGEKVFLECVQDMDHENMFWYRQDPGLGLRLIYFSYDVKMKEKGDIPEGYSVSREKKERFSLILESASTNQTSMYLCASRITGGDSPLHFGNGTRLTVT.

The chain carries TRBV7-2 and TRBJ2-7, with D possibly TRBD1 on 6 matching bases. The V gene lost 5 bases and the J gene lost 1 base, with 12 bases spanning the gap. The CDR3 is 14 residues long. Germline CDR1 reads SGHTA; CDR2 reads FQGNSA. CDR3 in DNA: TGTGCCAGCAGCAAAGGACAGTCGTCCTACGAGCAGTACTTC. The encoded protein is CASSKGQSSYEQYF.

This chain uses TRBV4-3 with TRBJ2-7; TRBD2 aligns across 7 bases. CDR3 length equals 13 residues. Trimming cost V 3 bases and J 4 bases; bases outside gene matches: 3. The germline V gene has CDR1 LGHNA and CDR2 YSLEER. DNA for the CDR3: TGCGCCAGCAGCCATGGCGGGAGTTACGAGCAGTACTTC. Protein product: CASSHGGSYEQYF.

The J gene is TRBJ2-3, the V gene TRBV9; the D is unclear. CDR1 SGDLS and CDR2 YYNGEE come from the germline V gene. The V end lost 3 bases, the J end lost 2 bases, and 1 base lay between the germline ends. The CDR3 totals 11 residues. The CDR3: CASSDTDTQYF. The CDR3 coding sequence is TGTGCCAGCAGCGACACAGATACGCAGTATTTT. The full variable domain, completed using reference TRBV9 and TRBJ2-3, is DSGVTQTPKHLITATGQRVTLRCSPRSGDLSVYWYQQSLDQGLQFLIQYYNGEERAKGNILERFSAQQFPDLHSELNLSSLELGDSALYFCASSDTDTQYFGPGTRLTVL.

The chain uses TRBV2 and TRBJ2-4; TRBD2 matches 7 bases. Per germline, CDR1 SNHLY and CDR2 FYNNEI. The V and J ends lost 8 bases and 0 bases, in that order; junction bases with no gene match: 4. This CDR3 has 14 residues. This CDR3 reads CASWGGLAKNIQYF. In DNA form, the CDR3 reads TGTGCCAGCTGGGGGGGTTTAGCCAAAAACATTCAGTACTTC.

J is TRBJ2-1 and V is TRBV7-2; D gene ambiguous. The CDR3 is 13 residues long. Germline CDR1 and CDR2: SGHTA and FQGNSA. Trimming pared 1 base from V and 5 bases from J, leaving 6 bases between. As DNA, the CDR3 is TGTGCCAGCAGCTTAGGACTTAACAATGAGCAGTTCTTC. Its translation: CASSLGLNNEQFF.

The J gene is TRBJ2-7, the V gene TRBV2, with a tentative D call TRBD1 (6 bases). The germline V gene has CDR1 SNHLY and CDR2 FYNNEI. V was cut by 5 bases and J by 0 bases, with 14 bases left in between. The CDR3 runs to 15 residues. CDR3 sequence: CASSNRDMSSYEQYF. CDR3 sequence (DNA): TGTGCCAGCAGTAACCGGGACATGAGCTCCTACGAGCAGTACTTC.

In its sample, this clone was seen once. V gene TRBV6-1 combines with J gene TRBJ1-5; 8 bases line up with TRBD1. Looked up from germline, CDR1 is MNHNS and CDR2 is SASEGT. The CDR3 sequence is 15 residues long. V shed 6 bases, J shed 3 bases, and the junction held 7 bases outside the gene matches. The CDR3 protein is CASSMTGANNQPQHF. CDR3 DNA sequence: TGTGCCAGCAGCATGACAGGGGCAAACAATCAGCCCCAGCATTTT.

V usage is TRBV7-2 and J usage is TRBJ2-5; 8 bases are a match to TRBD2. The V segment lost 8 bases and the J segment 4 bases; nucleotides outside the gene matches: 6. From germline, CDR1 is SGHTA and CDR2 FQGNSA. This CDR3 is built from 13 residues. Here the CDR3 DNA reads TGTGCCAGCGGACGGGGGGGGACAGAGACCCAGTACTTC. This codes for CASGRGGTETQYF.

The V call is TRBV28, the J call TRBJ2-3; 9 bases line up with TRBD2. The CDR3 has 16 residues. Per germline, CDR1 MDHEN and CDR2 SYDVKM. The ends lost 5 bases at V and 4 bases at J; junction bases unmatched: 10. Written as DNA, the CDR3 is TGTGCCAGCAGTCACCCCGTGGCGGGGGGGGCAGATACGCAGTATTTT. Translating it yields CASSHPVAGGADTQYF.

The gene calls are TRBV2 and TRBJ1-5, with D possibly TRBD1 on 5 matching bases. Per germline, CDR1 SNHLY and CDR2 FYNNEI. V was trimmed by 5 bases and J by 4 bases, leaving 9 bases between them. This CDR3 spans 13 amino acids. CDR3 DNA: TGTGCCAGCAGTCCTGACAGTAATCAGCCCCAGCATTTT. Translated, it gives CASSPDSNQPQHF.

The CDR3: CASRPGLDRNQPQHF. The CDR3 DNA reads TGTGCCAGCAGACCTGGACTCGATCGAAATCAGCCCCAGCATTTT. This chain uses TRBV6-6 with TRBJ1-5; D is uncertain. Trimming shortened V by 6 bases and J by 4 bases, and 16 bases separated the two germline ends. CDR1 and CDR2 from the germline V gene are MNHNY and SVGAGI (reference sequence). This CDR3 region has 15 residues.

The chain couples TRBV7-2 to TRBJ1-5, with D possibly matching TRBD1 (5 bases). Germline CDR1 reads SGHTA; CDR2 reads FQGNSA. The germline V and J ends were trimmed by 5 bases and 7 bases, with 18 bases remaining between them. The CDR3 runs to 15 residues. CDR3 residues: CASSPERGVGQPQHF. The CDR3 nucleotides are TGTGCCAGCAGCCCCGAGAGGGGCGTGGGGCAGCCCCAGCATTTT. Full variable domain (missing parts from reference TRBV7-2 and TRBJ1-5): GAGVSQSPSNKVTEKGKDVELRCDPISGHTALYWYRQSLGQGLEFLIYFQGNSAPDKSGLPSDRFSAERTGGSVSTLTIQRTQQEDSAVYLCASSPERGVGQPQHFGDGTRLSIL.

The V gene is TRBV5-1, the J gene TRBJ2-7; no clear D. CDR3 length: 11 residues. Germline CDR1 reads SGHRS; CDR2 reads YFSETQ. V lost 4 bases and J 2 bases, leaving 4 bases between the germline ends. The CDR3 spells CASSDAYEQYF. The CDR3, as DNA: TGCGCCAGCAGCGACGCCTACGAGCAGTACTTC.